A selection of T cell receptor beta chains follows, all from one sample in a study of blood T cell repertoires in COVID-19. TCRdb keeps only in-frame clones here, not all; method: immunoSEQ multiplex PCR. The sample contains 100,000 or so clones, roughly nine tenths of which appear only once. Source material: peripheral blood. The receptors originated from a man aged 50-60 years with acute or convalescent COVID-19. The CDR3 runs from the conserved cysteine through the conserved F or W. Each record gives: J gene, V gene, clone size, D gene, CDR3 DNA, CDR3 protein. The D gene is left open where the match is weak. The listing skips clone size in some rows; elsewhere it reads once, few, many or a size class.

>TRBJ1-2|TRBV7-9|.|.
TGTGCCAGCAGCGAACAGGGTTCTGGCTACACCTTC
CASSEQGSGYTF
>TRBJ1-5|TRBV5-5|.|.
TGTGCCAGCAGCTTCATCGGGGGCAATCAGCCCCAGCATTTT
CASSFIGGNQPQHF
>TRBJ2-7|TRBV3-1/TRBV3-2|.|TRBD2
TGTGCCAGCAGCCAAGGGACTAGGACCTACGAGCAGTACTTC
CASSQGTRTYEQYF
>TRBJ1-1|TRBV6-1|.|TRBD1
TGTGCCAGCAGTGCCGGGACAGGGTCGGCCCTAAACACTGAAGCTTTCTTT
CASSAGTGSALNTEAFF
>TRBJ2-7|TRBV4-1|.|TRBD1
TGCGCCAGCAGCCTACAGGGGAACTACGAGCAGTACTTC
CASSLQGNYEQYF
>TRBJ1-4|TRBV10-3|.|.
TGTGCCATCAGCCGCGAGGAACCCATTAATGAAAAACTGTTTTTT
CAISREEPINEKLFF
>TRBJ2-1|TRBV5-5|.|TRBD1
TGTGCCAGCAGTCGGACAGGGGAAGCCAATGAGCAGTTCTTC
CASSRTGEANEQFF
>TRBJ2-7|TRBV6-5|.|.
TGTGCCAGCGCCGGGATCGGGCAGTACTTC
CASAGIGQYF
>TRBJ2-3|TRBV19|.|TRBD1
TGTGCCAGTAGTCGGGACAGGGGATCAGATACGCAGTATTTT
CASSRDRGSDTQYF
>TRBJ2-7|TRBV9|.|TRBD1
TGTGCCAGCAGCTCGACAGGGGCCGAGATCTACGAGCAGTACTTC
CASSSTGAEIYEQYF
>TRBJ1-2|TRBV6-4|.|TRBD1
TGTGCCAGCAGTGACTCCGACAGGGCGCCTAACTATGGCTACACCTTC
CASSDSDRAPNYGYTF
>TRBJ1-5|TRBV30|.|.
TGTGCCTGGAGTCGGGGAGGGGATCAGCCCCAGCATTTT
CAWSRGGDQPQHF
>TRBJ1-4|TRBV19|.|TRBD1
TGTGCCAGTAGGAGGGCGACAGGGGGCGCGGGTGAAAAACTGTTTTTT
CASRRATGGAGEKLFF
>TRBJ1-5|TRBV2|once|.
TGTGCCAGCAGCCGCCAGGGTCTTGGCAATCAGCCCCAGCATTTT
CASSRQGLGNQPQHF
>TRBJ2-3|TRBV6-2/TRBV6-3|.|.
TGTGCCAGCAGTTACGAAGTGGGGGCCCGCACAGATACGCAGTATTTT
CASSYEVGARTDTQYF
>TRBJ2-1|TRBV9|.|TRBD1
TGTGCCAGCAGCGTTCCCGGGACAGGATACAATGAGCAGTTCTTC
CASSVPGTGYNEQFF
>TRBJ1-1|TRBV15|.|.
TGTGCCACCAGCAGAGATCAGGGATTCGAAGCTTTCTTT
CATSRDQGFEAFF
>TRBJ1-1|TRBV6-5|.|.
TGTGCCAGCAGACCCGCCCTAAGCGGAGCTTTCTTT
CASRPALSGAFF
>TRBJ1-4|TRBV19|.|TRBD1
TGTGCCAGTGCCGACAGGGGTGGTGAAAAACTGTTTTTT
CASADRGGEKLFF
>TRBJ1-2|TRBV7-2|.|.
TGTGCCAGCAGCTTGGGAGGGGACTATGGCTACACCTTC
CASSLGGDYGYTF
>TRBJ1-1|TRBV4-2|.|.
TGTGCCAGCAGCCAAGGAGCACAGCAAGCTTTCTTT
CASSQGAQQAFF
>TRBJ2-1|TRBV7-2|.|.
TGTGCCAGCAGAATAACGGTGGTTTATGAGCAGTTCTTC
CASRITVVYEQFF
>TRBJ1-3|TRBV19|.|.
TGTGCCAGTAGTATTGAGGGAAGCTCTGGAAACACCATATATTTT
CASSIEGSSGNTIYF
>TRBJ2-5|TRBV4-3|.|.
TGCGCCAGCAGCCCCGGAGTACAGGGGGGGGAGACCCAGTACTTC
CASSPGVQGGETQYF
>TRBJ2-6|TRBV19|.|.
TGTGCCAGTAGTACCGGGCTAGCTGGGTACGCTGGGGCCAACGTCCTGACTTTC
CASSTGLAGYAGANVLTF
>TRBJ1-2|TRBV18|.|.
TGTGCCAGCTCACCGGGGCCACAAAGGGGCTACACCTTC
CASSPGPQRGYTF
>TRBJ1-5|TRBV4-1|once|.
TGCGCCAGCAGCCAAGATTCGGGGGTTAATAGCAATCAGCCCCAGCATTTT
CASSQDSGVNSNQPQHF
>TRBJ2-7|TRBV3-1/TRBV3-2|.|.
TGTGCCAGCAGCCAAGCTCGGGGGGCAGGCGAGCAGTACTTC
CASSQARGAGEQYF
>TRBJ2-1|TRBV5-1|.|.
TGCGCCAGCAGCCGTCAGGGTCCCTACAATGAGCAGTTCTTC
CASSRQGPYNEQFF
>TRBJ2-1|TRBV29-1|.|.
TGCAGCGTGGCAGGGGGGACCTCCAATGAGCAGTTCTTC
CSVAGGTSNEQFF